The 23 T cell receptor beta chains in this list originate from one sample, sequenced in a study of Graves' ophthalmopathy and Graves' hyperthyroidism. The authors amplified TCR beta CDR3 regions from RNA transcripts. HTBI primers were used in a first-round RT-PCR, which preceded a second-round multiplex PCR. In TCRdb, the multiplex PCR reads were re-called with MiXCR into one record per CDR3 protein. The sample lists almost 750,000 distinct CDR3 sequences, roughly two fifths occurring once. Sequences were obtained from peripheral blood. These TCRs come from an adult man with Graves' ophthalmopathy.

As regards this clonotype: Given a much more abundant clone one base away, this may be a read error. The chain employs TRBV14 and TRBJ1-2; a weak D match, TRBD1 (5 bases). The CDR3 is 14 amino acids. Germline loops: CDR1 SGHDN, CDR2 FVKESK. Trimming removed 3 bases at V and 3 bases at J, with 11 bases between. Here the CDR3 DNA reads TGTGCCAGCAGCCATGAACAGGAAGACTATGGCTACACCTTC. Its protein product is CASSHEQEDYGYTF.

Notes on this clonotype: A read error may explain this, as a much larger clone is one base away. The chain links TRBV14 to TRBJ2-5, with TRBD2 identical over 9 bases. The CDR3 runs to 16 residues. Germline trimming cut 0 bases from V and 5 bases from J; bases unmatched to any gene: 7. Germline CDR1 reads SGHDN; CDR2 reads FVKESK. CDR3 bases: TGTGCCAGCAGCCAAGAGACTAGCGGCGTAGGGGAGACCCAGTACTTC. Protein sequence: CASSQETSGVGETQYF.

This clonotype has at least ten counts. This rearrangement joins TRBV24-1 to TRBJ1-5; D ambiguous. The V gene lost 1 base and the J gene lost 6 bases, with 6 bases spanning the gap. The CDR3 consists of 13 residues. The germline V gene has CDR1 KGHDR and CDR2 SFDVKD. As DNA, the CDR3 is TGTGCCACCAGTGATTTAGGCGTTCAGCCCCAGCATTTT. This gives the protein CATSDLGVQPQHF.

The CDR3 coding sequence is TGTGCCAGTAGTATAGGCCTAGCGGAGACTTACGAGCAGTACTTC. This gives the protein CASSIGLAETYEQYF. The chain employs TRBV19 and TRBJ2-7, with TRBD2 matching over 7 bases. The V and J ends lost 1 base and 4 bases, in that order; junction bases with no gene match: 7. The CDR3 consists of 15 residues. Germline V lookup: CDR1 LNHDA, CDR2 SQIVND (reference sequence).

This clonotype has a handful of counts. V gene TRBV11-2 combines with J gene TRBJ2-5; D might be TRBD2 (5 bases). Germline CDR1 reads SGHAT; CDR2 reads FQNNGV. This CDR3 is built from 16 residues. V was pared by 0 bases and J by 2 bases, with 13 bases between. CDR3 in DNA: TGTGCCAGCAGCTTAGAAGGTCCGGGGTCACAAGAGACCCAGTACTTC. As protein: CASSLEGPGSQETQYF. Full variable domain (missing parts from reference TRBV11-2 and TRBJ2-5): EAGVAQSPRYKIIEKRQSVAFWCNPISGHATLYWYQQILGQGPKLLIQFQNNGVVDDSQLPKDRFSAERLKGVDSTLKIQPAKLEDSAVYLCASSLEGPGSQETQYFGPGTRLLVL.

This clonotype was picked up many times. This chain links TRBV20-1 with TRBJ1-6; D remains ambiguous. V dropped 6 bases and J dropped 10 bases, with 19 bases sitting between them. Germline CDR1 and CDR2: DFQATT and SNEGSKA (reference sequence). The CDR3 is 14 amino acids. The chain's CDR3 is CSALAGWEGSPLHF. In DNA form, the CDR3 reads TGCAGTGCCCTGGCCGGATGGGAGGGCTCACCCCTCCACTTT.

A remark on this clonotype: A much more abundant neighbour one base away suggests this may be a read error. The chain carries TRBV20-1 and TRBJ1-1; D unresolved. The CDR3 has 12 amino acids. CDR1 is DFQATT and CDR2 is SNEGSKA in the germline V gene (reference sequence). CDR3 DNA sequence: TGCAGTGCCAACCGCGGGTACACTGAAGCTCTCTTT. Its protein is CSANRGYTEALF.

The J gene is TRBJ2-3, the V gene TRBV9; D is unresolved. Trimming pared 2 bases from V and 0 bases from J, leaving 10 bases between. CDR1 is SGDLS, CDR2 YYNGEE, per germline. The CDR3 covers 15 residues. CDR3 protein: CASSVANPSTDTQYF. The CDR3 nucleotides are TGTGCCAGCAGCGTTGCAAACCCAAGCACAGATACGCAGTATTTT.

This clonotype was detected only once. The rearrangement joins TRBV7-2 to TRBJ1-4, with 9 bases fitting TRBD1. V shed 1 base and J 7 bases; nucleotides not matched to a gene: 4. The CDR3 has 15 residues. CDR1 is SGHTA, CDR2 FQGNSA, per germline. DNA of the CDR3: TGTGCCAGCAGCTTAGGACAGGGGGAGGGTGAAAAACTGTTTTTT. It yields the protein CASSLGQGEGEKLFF.

This clonotype showed up just a few times. The chain combines TRBV11-2 with TRBJ2-7, with TRBD2 matching over 7 bases. Germline CDR1 SGHAT, CDR2 FQNNGV. J gave up 2 bases and V 5 bases, and 9 bases lay outside the gene matches. The CDR3 covers 15 residues. Here the CDR3 reads CASSQDTSVTYEQYF. The CDR3 coding sequence is TGTGCCAGCAGCCAAGATACTAGCGTAACCTACGAGCAGTACTTC.

A few counts support this clonotype. The rearrangement uses TRBV12-3 or TRBV12-4 and TRBJ1-1; no reliable D call. The CDR3 length is 13 residues. The ends were cut back, 6 bases at V and 0 bases at J, with 8 bases in the middle. DNA of the CDR3: TGTGCCAGCAGCGGCTCAGTGAACACTGAAGCTTTCTTT. Translated: CASSGSVNTEAFF.

This clonotype was seen a few times. This chain uses TRBV7-2 with TRBJ2-7; D is possibly TRBD1 (5 bases). The CDR3 is 15 residues long. CDR1 is SGHTA, CDR2 FQGNSA, per germline. With 3 bases removed from V and 4 bases from J, the gap between germline ends came to 16 bases. Written as DNA, the CDR3 is TGTGCCAGCAGCTTCCGCCAGGGATCTAGTTACGAGCAGTACTTC. It yields the protein CASSFRQGSSYEQYF.

The V and J genes are TRBV28 and TRBJ2-7, with D unclear. Trimming removed 6 bases from V and 5 bases from J, with 11 bases in between. The CDR3 runs to 12 residues. CDR1 is MDHEN, CDR2 SYDVKM, per germline. The CDR3, as DNA: TGTGCCAGCAGGACCATGACCGACGAGCAGTACTTC. Translation gives CASRTMTDEQYF.

The chain is built from TRBV25-1 and TRBJ2-2, with D perhaps TRBD1 or TRBD2 (7 bases each). Per germline, CDR1 MGHDK and CDR2 SYGVNS. V gave up 11 bases and J gave up 3 bases, with 13 bases separating them. This CDR3 has 13 amino acids. CDR3 bases: TGTGCCCAGACAGGGAGGGACACCGGGGAGCTGTTTTTT. This codes for CAQTGRDTGELFF.

Regarding this clonotype: Germline is not matched at one junction end, which may reflect a read error. The chain links TRBV7-9 to TRBJ2-2, with D possibly matching TRBD2 (6 bases). This CDR3 has 14 amino acids. Per germline, CDR1 SEHNR and CDR2 FQNEAQ (reference sequence). CDR3 in DNA: TGCGCCAGCAGCCACCCTAGCGTGGGCGGGGAGCTGTTTTTT. As protein: CASSHPSVGGELFF.

The rearrangement links TRBV5-1 to TRBJ1-6; no reliable D call. Germline V gives CDR1 SGHRS, CDR2 YFSETQ. V was cut by 0 bases and J by 5 bases, with 9 bases left in between. The CDR3 consists of 15 residues. CDR3 DNA sequence: TGCGCCAGCAGCTTGGTCGGACTTGATAATTCACCCCTCCACTTT. It is translated as CASSLVGLDNSPLHF.

In its sample, this clonotype was seen a few times. The chain uses TRBV25-1 and TRBJ2-5, with 8 bases aligning to TRBD2. After removal of 5 bases from V and 5 bases from J, the junction contained 13 bases not matched to a gene. The CDR3 loop spans 16 amino acids. Germline CDR1 reads MGHDK; CDR2 reads SYGVNS. The DNA of the CDR3 is TGTGCCAGCAGTACGAGTTACGGGAGGGAGAGGGAGACCCAGTACTTC. Protein: CASSTSYGRERETQYF.

The rearrangement joins TRBV20-1 to TRBJ2-7; D may be TRBD1 (5 bases). This CDR3 is 14 amino acids long. The germline CDR1 and CDR2 sequences are DFQATT and SNEGSKA (reference sequence). V was clipped by 5 bases and J by 3 bases, with 17 bases between them. In DNA form, the CDR3 reads TGCAGTGCTGTCTTGGACACCCGAATCTACGAGCAGTACTTC. Protein: CSAVLDTRIYEQYF.

J is TRBJ2-7 and V is TRBV20-1; 7 bases align to TRBD2. V gave up 3 bases and J gave up 2 bases; unmatched junction bases: 16. This CDR3 comprises 17 residues. Germline values: CDR1 DFQATT, CDR2 SNEGSKA (reference sequence). The CDR3 reads CSASGVMTPREAYEQYF. In DNA, the CDR3 is TGCAGTGCTAGCGGTGTTATGACACCCCGGGAGGCCTACGAGCAGTACTTC.

A remark on this clonotype: At one end the junction does not follow the germline gene, possibly because of a read error. The rearrangement joins TRBV7-9 to TRBJ2-7; possible D gene TRBD1, 6 bases. From germline, CDR1 is SEHNR and CDR2 FQNEAQ (reference sequence). The CDR3 is 11 residues long. The CDR3 loop is CASSPSGTQNF. CDR3 DNA: TGTGCCAGCAGCCCCTCCGGGACACAAAACTTC.

This chain uses TRBV20-1 with TRBJ2-3; TRBD2 is a possible D gene (6 bases). CDR1 and CDR2 (germline): DFQATT, SNEGSKA (reference sequence). CDR3 length equals 12 residues. The V end was cut by 0 bases, the J end by 9 bases, with 10 bases between. CDR3 DNA: TGCAGTGCTAGAGAAGGAGGGGCCACGCAGTATTTT. As protein: CSAREGGATQYF.

This clonotype occurred many times. The CDR3 region has the DNA TGCAGCGGGGTAGCTAACTCTGGAAACACCATATATTTT. Protein: CSGVANSGNTIYF. The gene calls are TRBV29-1 and TRBJ1-3; no definite D call. CDR1 is SQVTM, CDR2 ANQGSEA, per germline. Trimming took 7 bases from V and 0 from J, leaving 10 bases between them. The CDR3 has 13 residues.

The gene calls are TRBV29-1 and TRBJ1-2; 7 nucleotides agree with TRBD1. The CDR3 spans 15 residues. Germline assignment: CDR1 SQVTM and CDR2 ANQGSEA. Germline trimming cut 3 bases from V and 5 bases from J; bases unmatched to any gene: 12. In DNA form, the CDR3 reads TGCAGCGTTGATTCACGGGGAGAGGGGGCTTATGGCTACACCTTC. It specifies CSVDSRGEGAYGYTF.